The TCR beta chain described here comes from a study of shared clonotypes between healthy human individuals. Study-level background: Donors consisted of two women and three men between 18 and 49.

This CDR3 is built from 11 residues. Trimming took off 6 bases at V and 4 bases at J, with 3 bases between the two ends. Germline V gene sequence: CDR1 MNHNY, CDR2 SVGAGI (reference sequence). In the study's own analysis: Filtering differed for immunoSEQ, which gave only junction sequences without quality scores. Data came from immunoSEQ multiplex PCR; TCRdb stores just in-frame clones and leaves some out. V and J calls and clone size come straight from that table; D and trimming were deduced from the DNA. The sample contains approximately 1,000,000 clones, around 78% of which appear only once. All participating donors were Caucasian adults from Nashville, Tennessee.

The receptor comes from a man between 18 and 35 years old in good health. Some clones in this sample may be carry-over from other donors' samples. Sequencing was carried out using memory CD4+ T cells from PBMCs. Subset here: CD45RA-negative fraction. The V gene is TRBV6-6, the J gene TRBJ2-2; D remains ambiguous. CDR3 loop: CASRLTGELFF. Here the CDR3 DNA reads TGTGCCAGCAGACTCACCGGGGAGCTGTTTTTT.